The next 24 T cell receptor beta chains were all read from a single sample in a study of beta chain features in type 1 diabetes (dated by TCRdb to between 2017 and 2018). Receptor amplification or capture employed the immunoSEQ multiplex PCR assay. All of the isolated RNA was reverse transcribed with the High Capacity cDNA Reverse Transcription Kit, so expressed TCRB transcripts were sequenced. Not all clones reach the TCRdb copy of this immuneACCESS table, which keeps in-frame sequences only. Checked studies attribute under half of the gap to unresolved V genes and leave the rest unexplained. A total of 450,000 to 550,000 clones appear in this sample, 30% of them only once. 0.05% to 0.07% of the sample goes to the ten largest clones. The sample consisted of naive CD4+ T cells from blood. The cell subset or site label corresponds to: true naive CD4+ T cells. These receptors were obtained from a young man in good health.

The chain is built from TRBV30 and TRBJ1-1, with D possibly being TRBD1 (6 bases). This CDR3 has 14 amino acids. Trimming left V 3 bases short and J 1 base short, with 12 bases between. The V gene's germline CDR1 is GTSNPN and CDR2 SVGIG (reference sequence). CDR3 sequence reads: CAWSLGGANTEAFF. DNA for the CDR3: TGTGCCTGGAGCCTAGGGGGGGCGAACACTGAAGCTTTCTTT.

The chain joins TRBV6-1 to TRBJ2-7; 12 nucleotides agree with TRBD2. The V gene's germline CDR1 is MNHNS and CDR2 SASEGT. V shed 5 bases, J shed 6 bases, and the junction held 5 bases outside the gene matches. There are 14 residues in the CDR3. CDR3 nucleotides: TGTGCCAGCAGTCGACTAGCGGGAGAGCGCGAGCAGTACTTC. This sequence encodes CASSRLAGEREQYF.

This clone was found a few times. The V call is TRBV28, the J call TRBJ2-3, with 12 nucleotides matching TRBD2. This CDR3 is 17 amino acids long. Unmatched junction bases numbered 13, after V lost 6 bases and J lost 6 bases. Germline CDR1 reads MDHEN; CDR2 reads SYDVKM. The CDR3 loop reads CASSPSLTSGSSDTQYF. CDR3 sequence (DNA): TGTGCCAGCAGCCCTAGCCTGACTAGCGGGAGTTCCGATACGCAGTATTTT.

V usage is TRBV30 and J usage is TRBJ2-1; 12 nucleotides align to TRBD2. V lost 0 bases and J lost 4; bases outside the gene matches: 13. Germline values: CDR1 GTSNPN, CDR2 SVGIG (reference sequence). CDR3 length equals 19 residues. DNA of the CDR3: TGTGCCTGGAGTGTAAGCCCGCTAGCGGGAGGGCCGCGGTACAATGAGCAGTTCTTC. As protein: CAWSVSPLAGGPRYNEQFF. The full variable domain, with the rest looked up from reference TRBV30 and TRBJ2-1, is SQTIHQWPATLVQPVGSPLSLECTVEGTSNPNLYWYRQAAGRGLQLLFYSVGIGQISSEVPQNLSASRPQDRQFILSSKKLLLSDSGFYLCAWSVSPLAGGPRYNEQFFGPGTRLTVL.

The chain recombines TRBV6-5 with TRBJ2-2; D remains unclear. The germline V gene encodes CDR1 MNHEY and CDR2 SVGAGI. Between the trimmed V and J ends, which lost 4 bases and 4 bases, there was a span of 7 bases. This CDR3 region has 13 residues. In nucleotides, the CDR3 is TGTGCCAGCAGTTTGGACGGCACCGGGGAGCTGTTTTTT. Protein product: CASSLDGTGELFF.

The chain combines TRBV19 with TRBJ2-4, with 8 bases matching TRBD1. The CDR3 sequence is 16 residues long. Germline CDR1 LNHDA, CDR2 SQIVND (reference sequence). Unmatched junction bases numbered 5, after V lost 3 bases and J lost 1 base. This chain's CDR3 is CASSIWTGNAKNIQYF. The CDR3 nucleotides are TGTGCCAGTAGTATTTGGACAGGGAATGCCAAAAACATTCAGTACTTC.

The chain joins TRBV23-1 to TRBJ2-7; no firm D call. TRBV23-1 is designated an ORF whose function remains uncertain. The CDR3 extends over 16 amino acids. V lost 1 base to trimming and J lost 5 bases, with 18 bases between them. CDR3 protein: CASSQCARSHCDEQYF. The CDR3 DNA sequence: TGCGCCAGCAGTCAATGCGCCCGATCGCATTGCGACGAGCAGTACTTC.

V gene TRBV25-1 combines with J gene TRBJ2-1; TRBD2 aligns across 8 bases. Germline V CDR1 and CDR2: MGHDK, SYGVNS. This CDR3 has 16 residues. V was clipped by 5 bases and J by 0 bases; unmatched bases: 6. The CDR3 spells CASSRRSGSSYNEQFF. As DNA, the CDR3 is TGTGCCAGCAGTCGACGGAGCGGGAGCTCCTACAATGAGCAGTTCTTC. The full variable domain, in which reference TRBV25-1 and TRBJ2-1 provide the parts outside the CDR3, is EADIYQTPRYLVIGTGKKITLECSQTMGHDKMYWYQQDPGMELHLIHYSYGVNSTEKGDLSSESTVSRIRTEHFPLTLESARPSHTSQYLCASSRRSGSSYNEQFFGPGTRLTVL.

This chain links TRBV30 with TRBJ2-3, with D tentatively TRBD2 (5 bases). Between the trimmed V and J ends, which lost 0 bases and 6 bases, there was a span of 16 bases. The CDR3 has 15 amino acids. Germline V gene lookup returns CDR1 GTSNPN and CDR2 SVGIG (reference sequence). This CDR3 is CAWSVPREPGDTQYF. The CDR3 DNA reads as TGTGCCTGGAGTGTACCCCGGGAACCTGGTGATACGCAGTATTTT.

The chain links TRBV5-4 to TRBJ2-1, with 9 bases lining up with TRBD2. The length of the CDR3 is 16 residues. The germline CDR1 and CDR2 sequences are SGHNT and YYREEE (reference sequence). V dropped 4 bases and J dropped 4; count of bases not matched to a gene: 9. CDR3 sequence reads: CASSPRVAGGYNEQFF. The DNA of the CDR3 is TGTGCCAGCAGCCCAAGGGTCGCGGGAGGGTACAATGAGCAGTTCTTC.

This clone was counted only a few times. The chain joins TRBV10-3 to TRBJ2-3, with D unclear. Germline CDR1 ENHRY, CDR2 SYGVKD. Trimming removed 6 bases at V and 0 bases at J, with 1 base between. This CDR3 has 11 residues. The CDR3 nucleotides are TGTGCCATCAGAAGCACAGATACGCAGTATTTT. This gives the protein CAIRSTDTQYF.

The chain recombines TRBV5-1 with TRBJ2-1; D is perhaps TRBD1 (6 bases). This CDR3 region has 16 residues. Trimming removed 4 bases from V and 1 base from J, with 15 bases in between. CDR1 is SGHRS and CDR2 is YFSETQ in the germline V gene. The CDR3 DNA reads TGCGCCAGCAGCGTCGACAGGCTTAGTTCCTACAATGAGCAGTTCTTC. The encoded protein is CASSVDRLSSYNEQFF.

This chain uses TRBV12-2 with TRBJ2-6; the listed D gene, TRBD2, was not tested against the DNA. TRBV12-2 is marked as a pseudogene. The CDR3 has 15 amino acids. Written as DNA, the CDR3 is TGTGCAAGTCGCCAGGACTTTACTGGGGCCAACGTCCTGACTTTC. Residues: CASRQDFTGANVLTF.

The chain is built from TRBV28 and TRBJ2-1; D is undetermined. From germline, CDR1 is MDHEN and CDR2 SYDVKM. Trimming cost V 3 bases and J 4 bases, with 10 bases left between them. This CDR3 has 14 residues. The CDR3 DNA reads TGTGCCAGCAGTTTTTATCTCCGATACAATGAGCAGTTCTTC. It yields the protein CASSFYLRYNEQFF.

Points on this clone: Mismatch with germline at one junction end may stem from a read error. The chain carries TRBV28 and TRBJ2-1, with D possibly TRBD2 on 6 matching bases. Germline CDR1 MDHEN, CDR2 SYDVKM. The CDR3 contains 14 residues. CDR3 sequence (DNA): TGTGCCAGCAGCTCCGGATTTGGTACAGCCGGGGGAGTCTTC. Translated, it gives CASSSGFGTAGGVF.

In this sample, this clone turned up a few times. Other DNA sequences in this sample translate to the same CDR3. Written as DNA, the CDR3 is TGTGCCTGGAGTGGGGGAATCACTGAAGCTTTCTTT. This translates into CAWSGGITEAFF. The chain employs TRBV30 and TRBJ1-1; no definite D call. V was clipped by 1 base and J by 4 bases, with 7 bases between them. The CDR3 contains 12 residues. The germline gives CDR1 GTSNPN, CDR2 SVGIG (reference sequence).

The gene calls are TRBV6-1 and TRBJ2-1; D might be TRBD1 (5 bases). Germline-derived CDR1 and CDR2 are MNHNS and SASEGT. With 2 bases removed from V and 0 bases from J, the gap between germline ends came to 14 bases. CDR3 length: 17 residues. CDR3: CASSENLGRTSYNEQFF. As DNA, the CDR3 is TGTGCCAGCAGTGAAAATTTGGGGCGGACCTCCTACAATGAGCAGTTCTTC.

This clone was seen only a few times. The rearrangement links TRBV2 to TRBJ2-3; no reliable D call. Germline-derived CDR1 and CDR2 are SNHLY and FYNNEI. Trimming left V 4 bases short and J 2 bases short, with 10 bases between. The CDR3 contains 14 residues. The CDR3 coding sequence is TGTGCCAGCAGTGGGGTGCTGTCCACAGATACGCAGTATTTT. Translation: CASSGVLSTDTQYF.

The table lists this clone with a few counts. The V call is TRBV7-2, the J call TRBJ2-2; D perhaps matches TRBD1 (6 bases). With 5 bases removed from V and 2 bases from J, the gap between germline ends came to 9 bases. There are 14 residues in the CDR3. The germline V gene has CDR1 SGHTA and CDR2 FQGNSA. CDR3 region: CASSRTVNTGELFF. Written as DNA, the CDR3 is TGTGCCAGCAGCCGGACAGTTAACACCGGGGAGCTGTTTTTT.

V is TRBV29-1 and J is TRBJ2-7; TRBD1 agrees at 9 bases. V lost 6 bases to trimming and J lost 4 bases; unmatched junction nucleotides: 10. Per germline, CDR1 SQVTM and CDR2 ANQGSEA. This CDR3 region has 14 residues. In DNA form, the CDR3 reads TGCAGCGTCGCAATGGGACAGGGTGGTTACGAGCAGTACTTC. The encoded protein is CSVAMGQGGYEQYF.

The chain couples TRBV29-1 to TRBJ1-2; D gene uncertain. Germline V gene data show CDR1 as SQVTM and CDR2 as ANQGSEA. V lost 2 bases and J 8 bases, leaving 15 bases between the germline ends. This CDR3 has 13 residues. CDR3 DNA: TGCAGCGTTGAAAAGGGATCCAGAAACGGCTACACCTTC. As protein: CSVEKGSRNGYTF.

This clone was counted a few times. The J gene is TRBJ2-3, the V gene TRBV23-1; 10 nucleotides align to TRBD1. TRBV23-1 is recorded as an ORF, its role being uncertain. The CDR3 has 15 residues. V lost 7 bases and J lost 4; bases outside the gene matches: 8. In nucleotides, the CDR3 is TGCGCCAGCATACCGGGACAGGGGTGGTCAGATACGCAGTATTTT. Translation gives CASIPGQGWSDTQYF.

The V call is TRBV7-9, the J call TRBJ1-1, with TRBD1 identical over 10 bases. CDR1 and CDR2 from the germline V gene are SEHNR and FQNEAQ (reference sequence). V gave up 5 bases and J gave up 4 bases; unmatched junction bases: 13. This CDR3 spans 17 amino acids. CDR3: CASSRGTGEPHGTEAFF. The CDR3 nucleotides are TGTGCCAGCAGCCGCGGGACAGGGGAGCCCCATGGCACTGAAGCTTTCTTT.

This clone showed up just a few times. This chain links TRBV30 with TRBJ2-1; 7 positions agree with TRBD2. Looked up from germline, CDR1 is GTSNPN and CDR2 is SVGIG (reference sequence). CDR3 length: 13 residues. Unmatched junction bases numbered 12, after V lost 0 bases and J lost 16 bases. In DNA, the CDR3 is TGTGCCTGGAGTGTAAAGGACGCGGGAGCCAATTTCTTC. It encodes CAWSVKDAGANFF.